This T cell receptor beta chain emerged from a study of T cell changes during pregnancy in multiple sclerosis. The V and J ends lost 1 base and 2 bases respectively, with 9 bases between them. There are 15 residues in the CDR3. Germline assignment: CDR1 SGHAT and CDR2 FQNNGV. The assay was immunoSEQ multiplex PCR, and TCRdb's table has in-frame clones only and misses some. The sample contains around 74,000 clones, around 85% of which appear only once. The chain joins TRBV11-2 to TRBJ1-3; no firm D call. Sequences were derived from peripheral blood, sampled before pregnancy. This sequence originates from a female donor with multiple sclerosis, enrolled in a pregnancy study. The CDR3 protein is CASSLGAIPGNTIYF. In nucleotides, the CDR3 is TGTGCCAGCAGCTTAGGGGCCATACCTGGAAACACCATATATTTT.